Below, 5 T cell receptor beta chains from the same sample are listed, as sequenced in a study of blood T cell repertoires in COVID-19. The table came from immunoSEQ multiplex PCR; TCRdb's copy has only in-frame clones and leaves some out. This repertoire shows under 250,000 clones, 92% found once; its top ten account for around 1.2%. Sequenced: peripheral blood. The receptors here all came from a young man with acute or convalescent COVID-19.

V is TRBV5-4 and J is TRBJ2-5; D is unclear. The CDR3 is 13 residues long. V lost 5 bases and J lost 2, with 10 bases in between. CDR1 and CDR2 (germline): SGHNT, YYREEE (reference sequence). Here the CDR3 DNA reads TGTGCCAGCAGAGGTGGGCTGCAAGAGACCCAGTACTTC. This gives the protein CASRGGLQETQYF.

The chain recombines TRBV27 with TRBJ2-7; TRBD2 matches at 13 bases. The ends lost 5 bases at V and 7 bases at J; junction bases unmatched: 14. This CDR3 comprises 17 residues. Looked up from germline, CDR1 is MNHEY and CDR2 is SMNVEV (reference sequence). CDR3: CASSLRQTSGRVGEQYF. The CDR3, as DNA: TGTGCCAGCAGTCTCAGACAAACTAGCGGGAGGGTTGGGGAGCAGTACTTC.

J is TRBJ2-7 and V is TRBV19; D possibly corresponds to TRBD1 (6 bases). Trimming took 1 base from V and 6 from J, leaving 13 bases between them. CDR1 LNHDA and CDR2 SQIVND come from the germline V gene (reference sequence). The CDR3 extends over 14 amino acids. CDR3 nucleotides: TGTGCCAGTAGTATAGCTACAGGGACGGGCGAGCAGTACTTC. It codes for CASSIATGTGEQYF.

This chain links TRBV29-1 with TRBJ1-6, with TRBD1 identical over 7 bases. Looked up from germline, CDR1 is SQVTM and CDR2 is ANQGSEA. The trim removed 8 bases at V and 6 bases at J, leaving 7 bases unmatched. The CDR3 runs to 13 residues. The DNA of the CDR3 is TGCAGCACCCGGACAGGCCCTAATTCACCCCTCCACTTT. This sequence encodes CSTRTGPNSPLHF.

The chain has TRBV4-1 and TRBJ2-1; no clear D gene. Trimming removed 2 bases from V and 10 bases from J, with 12 bases in between. Germline V lookup: CDR1 MGHRA, CDR2 YSYEKL. The CDR3 extends over 13 amino acids. The CDR3 region is CASSQTREVEQFF. CDR3 nucleotides: TGCGCCAGCAGCCAAACGCGCGAGGTAGAGCAGTTCTTC.